Here is one TCR beta chain with its context. What it binds is not known. Germline-derived CDR1 and CDR2 are SGHNT and YENEEA. With 2 bases removed from V and 9 bases from J, the gap between germline ends came to 14 bases. The length of the CDR3 is 14 residues. The PCR used 60 Vbeta and 13 Jbeta primers. Libraries were prepared by immunoSEQ multiplex PCR; TCRdb keeps only in-frame clonotypes and omits some of them. Among some 85,000 clones listed, about 74% were seen once. This entry comes from a study of cytomegalovirus exposure and HLA in healthy donors. Study results and caveats: TCR association rates varied by HLA locus in a later analysis, with DRB1 highest and HLA-C lowest. An analysis done earlier found most TCR beta V segments productive about 87% or about 30% of the time. Rarity held for most TCR sequences, but there were some public TCRs that occurred in many donors.

The chain is built from TRBV11-3 and TRBJ2-1; tentatively, D is TRBD1 (6 bases). This receptor was taken from a young man in good health and CMV-seronegative. The sequenced sample was PBMCs. Here the CDR3 DNA reads TGTGCCAGCAGCTTAAACACAGGGTCGGGTGAGCAGTTCTTC. Encoded protein: CASSLNTGSGEQFF.